These 10 T cell receptor beta chains were sequenced from one sample in a study of cytomegalovirus exposure and HLA in healthy donors. PCR amplification relied on 60 Vbeta primers (plus 13 Jbeta primers). Clones were read by immunoSEQ multiplex PCR, and TCRdb kept only the in-frame ones, dropping some. Of about 170,000 clones listed, 84% are singletons. Material: PBMCs. The receptors shown here come from a girl under 18 in good health and CMV-seropositive.

This clone showed up just once. The chain couples TRBV4-1 to TRBJ2-4; 12 nucleotides agree with TRBD2. Germline V CDR1 and CDR2: MGHRA, YSYEKL. V lost 1 base, J lost 4 bases, and 8 bases stayed unmatched. The CDR3 has 18 residues. This CDR3 reads CASSQGPLAGGPKNIQYF. CDR3 sequence (DNA): TGCGCCAGCAGCCAAGGCCCACTAGCGGGGGGCCCAAAAAACATTCAGTACTTC.

For this clone: One end of the junction varies from germline; a read error may be responsible. V gene TRBV7-7 combines with J gene TRBJ2-1; TRBD2 agrees at 8 bases. The CDR3 runs 15 residues. Germline CDR1 is SSHAT and CDR2 is FNYEAQ (reference sequence). The CDR3 DNA reads as TGTGCTAGCAGCCCTATGAGCGGGGGCTACAATGAGCAGTTCTTC. It encodes CASSPMSGGYNEQFF.

This chain connects TRBV19 to TRBJ2-1; 11 bases are shared with TRBD2. V trimming: 7 bases; J trimming: 7 bases; junction bases outside the gene matches: 6. The CDR3 is 14 amino acids. CDR1 is LNHDA and CDR2 is SQIVND in the germline V gene (reference sequence). The CDR3 nucleotides read TGTGCCAGTAATTTCGGGACTAGCGGAAATGAGCAGTTCTTC. Its protein is CASNFGTSGNEQFF.

About this clone: Compared with germline, one end of the junction differs, possibly owing to a read error. The rearrangement uses TRBV9 and TRBJ2-3; the match to TRBD2 covers 9 bases. CDR1 and CDR2 (germline): SGDLS, YYNGEE. The CDR3 covers 15 residues. The CDR3 loop is CASSVDGTSRDTQYF. The CDR3, as DNA: TGTGCCAGCAGCGTAGACGGGACTAGCAGAGATACGCAGTATTTT.

This clone occurred a few times. This chain connects TRBV11-2 to TRBJ1-2, with TRBD1 identical over 8 bases. Germline CDR1 SGHAT, CDR2 FQNNGV. V dropped 6 bases and J dropped 4; count of bases not matched to a gene: 7. CDR3 length equals 14 residues. The CDR3 region is CASRQQGVGYGYTF. The CDR3 region has the DNA TGTGCCAGCAGACAACAGGGGGTTGGCTATGGCTACACCTTC.

The chain is built from TRBV10-1 and TRBJ2-7; TRBD2 aligns across 10 bases. Germline assignment: CDR1 WNHNN and CDR2 SYGVQD (reference sequence). V lost 3 bases to trimming and J lost 6 bases; unmatched junction nucleotides: 5. This CDR3 comprises 14 residues. Here the CDR3 DNA reads TGCGCCAGCAGTGACTCTAGCGGGAGTTTCGAGCAGTACTTC. Translation: CASSDSSGSFEQYF.

The rearrangement links TRBV6-5 to TRBJ2-5, with 10 bases matching TRBD1. With the DNA end fitting TRBJ2-7 better, the J assignment may be wrong. The CDR3 spans 15 residues. Germline V gene data show CDR1 as MNHEY and CDR2 as SVGAGI. CDR3 DNA: TGTGCCAGCAGTCCAAGGACAGGGGGGACCTACGAGCAGTACTTC. Amino acids: CASSPRTGGTYEQYF.

This clone was observed a single time. The CDR3 region has the DNA TGTGCATGGACTAGCCCGTACACAGATACGCAGTATTTT. This translates into CAWTSPYTDTQYF. This sequence joins TRBV11-2 and TRBJ2-3, with 8 bases fitting TRBD2. This CDR3 comprises 13 residues. The germline V gene has CDR1 SGHAT and CDR2 FQNNGV.

This clone was found once. The rearrangement links TRBV6-5 to TRBJ2-4; D perhaps matches TRBD1 (5 bases). CDR3 length equals 13 residues. Trimming took 5 bases from V and 9 from J, leaving 14 bases between them. Germline values: CDR1 MNHEY, CDR2 SVGAGI. CDR3 residues: CASSPDSFGIQYF. In DNA, the CDR3 is TGTGCCAGCAGTCCTGACAGTTTTGGCATTCAGTACTTC.

The rearrangement links TRBV27 to TRBJ1-2; 9 bases fit TRBD1. Germline V gives CDR1 MNHEY, CDR2 SMNVEV (reference sequence). V gave up 6 bases and J gave up 2 bases; unmatched junction bases: 4. This CDR3 spans 14 amino acids. The CDR3 nucleotides are TGTGCCAGCAGCAGGGGACAGGGAAACTATGGCTACACCTTC. It codes for CASSRGQGNYGYTF.